The clone carrying this T cell receptor (beta chain) was counted between two and nine times. Antigen: not known. Germline CDR1 reads SGHTA; CDR2 reads FQGTGA. CDR3 size: 14 residues. V trimming: 5 bases; J trimming: 1 base; junction bases outside the gene matches: 3. This sample was taken from a study of T-cell memory formation after mild COVID-19. Study summary: The study found TCR clusters largely donor specific.

Findings and limits, study-wide: Pre-infection memory harbored some responding clones, suggesting cross-reactive memory joined.

Libraries for TCRalpha and TCRbeta carried sample barcodes and unique molecular identifiers via 5'RACE. TCRdb re-called the 5' RACE reads with MiXCR, one entry per CDR3 protein. The repertoire holds around 340,000 distinct CDR3 sequences, with roughly an eighth as singletons. This chain links TRBV7-3 with TRBJ1-1, with 8 nucleotides matching TRBD1. Sequenced input: PBMCs or a T cell subset sorted from them (not recorded which). The sequence was obtained from a man younger than 35 who had mild COVID-19 (a few samples of this study predate the infection). Cell type and time point are not known. The CDR3: CASSNTGGNTEAFF. The DNA for the CDR3 is TGTGCCAGCAGCAATACAGGGGGGAACACTGAAGCTTTCTTT.